This passage covers 29 T cell receptor beta chains from one sample sequenced in a study of cytomegalovirus exposure and HLA in healthy donors. Amplification used 60 Vbeta primers and 13 Jbeta primers. Profiling relied on immunoSEQ multiplex PCR, and the TCRdb table lists in-frame clones only, not all of them. Of approximately 160,000 clones listed, nearly 80% are singletons. Sequencing input: PBMCs. These receptors were collected from a male donor in good health and CMV-seronegative.

This clone was seen a single time. The chain uses TRBV9 and TRBJ2-7; tentatively, D is TRBD2 (5 bases). The CDR3 runs 16 residues. Germline assignment: CDR1 SGDLS and CDR2 YYNGEE. V gave up 4 bases and J gave up 5 bases, with 22 bases separating them. DNA of the CDR3: TGTGCCAGCAGCCCCCGGGGATCAAGGGTGCCCCACGAGCAGTACTTC. Translation: CASSPRGSRVPHEQYF.

The rearrangement joins TRBV29-1 to TRBJ2-7; 8 bases match TRBD2. V lost 6 bases, J lost 3 bases, and 7 bases stayed unmatched. The CDR3 consists of 13 residues. CDR1 SQVTM and CDR2 ANQGSEA come from the germline V gene. The CDR3 here is CSVYSGMLYEQYF. CDR3 nucleotides: TGCAGCGTATATAGCGGGATGCTCTACGAGCAGTACTTC.

The J gene is TRBJ2-3, the V gene TRBV5-1; TRBD1 is a possible D gene (7 bases). The CDR3 has 14 residues. V was clipped by 7 bases and J by 4 bases, with 16 bases between them. Germline V gene data show CDR1 as SGHRS and CDR2 as YFSETQ. The CDR3 is CASLRGDSSDTQYF. In DNA, the CDR3 is TGCGCCAGCCTCAGGGGGGACTCATCAGATACGCAGTATTTT.

The rearrangement joins TRBV6-6 to TRBJ2-7; 7 bases align to TRBD2. With V trimmed by 2 bases and J by 1 base, 5 bases remained unmatched. Germline loops: CDR1 MNHNY, CDR2 SVGAGI (reference sequence). The CDR3 contains 15 residues. Here the CDR3 reads CASSYAGEGSYEQYF. CDR3 nucleotides: TGTGCCAGCAGTTACGCCGGGGAGGGTTCCTACGAGCAGTACTTC.

This chain connects TRBV29-1 to TRBJ2-3, with D possibly TRBD2 on 5 matching bases. CDR3 length: 12 residues. Germline CDR1 reads SQVTM; CDR2 reads ANQGSEA. Trimming pared 8 bases from V and 0 bases from J, leaving 9 bases between. The CDR3 nucleotides are TGCAGCTCCGGGGTCAGCACAGATACGCAGTATTTT. Residues: CSSGVSTDTQYF.

CDR3 bases: TGCGCCAGCAGCTTGGCCCCGGGGTTGAATGAGCAGTTCTTC. Its translation: CASSLAPGLNEQFF. The V call is TRBV5-1, the J call TRBJ2-1; TRBD2 might be the D (5 bases). This CDR3 is built from 14 residues. Germline V CDR1 and CDR2: SGHRS, YFSETQ. V gave up 0 bases and J gave up 7 bases, with 11 bases separating them.

The rearrangement links TRBV10-3 to TRBJ1-1, with 7 bases matching TRBD1. The ends lost 6 bases at V and 1 base at J; junction bases unmatched: 2. The CDR3 is 13 amino acids. Germline V gene data show CDR1 as ENHRY and CDR2 as SYGVKD. CDR3 sequence (DNA): TGTGCCATCAGCGACAGGGCGAACACTGAAGCTTTCTTT. This sequence encodes CAISDRANTEAFF.

V is TRBV11-2 and J is TRBJ1-3; D unclear. Deletions cut 0 bases from V and 3 bases from J, with 6 bases between. Per germline, CDR1 SGHAT and CDR2 FQNNGV. This CDR3 has 14 residues. The CDR3 DNA sequence: TGTGCCAGCAGCTTAGAGCGGGTTGGAAACACCATATATTTT. As protein: CASSLERVGNTIYF.

The rearrangement links TRBV29-1 to TRBJ2-7; unclear D gene. The CDR3 sequence is 10 residues long. Germline CDR1 is SQVTM and CDR2 is ANQGSEA. V was shortened by 5 bases and J by 3 bases, with 5 bases between the two germline ends. CDR3 protein: CSVYSYEQYF. In DNA, the CDR3 is TGCAGCGTTTACAGCTACGAGCAGTACTTC.

The V call is TRBV27, the J call TRBJ2-1; 8 positions agree with TRBD2. The trim removed 5 bases at V and 7 bases at J, leaving 10 bases unmatched. Germline V CDR1 and CDR2: MNHEY, SMNVEV (reference sequence). The CDR3 is 15 amino acids. The DNA of the CDR3 is TGTGCCAGCAGTGCGAGCGGGAGCTTCGGGAATGAGCAGTTCTTC. Protein product: CASSASGSFGNEQFF.

The rearrangement links TRBV23-1 to TRBJ1-2; TRBD1 agrees at 8 bases. TRBV23-1 is reported as an ORF; its role is uncertain. V dropped 0 bases and J dropped 6; count of bases not matched to a gene: 6. This CDR3 region has 15 residues. The CDR3, as DNA: TGCGCCAGCAGTCAATCGACCGCAGGGGGCCATGGCTACACCTTC. Translation gives CASSQSTAGGHGYTF.

The chain is built from TRBV7-9 and TRBJ2-3; 11 nucleotides match TRBD2. After removal of 6 bases from V and 2 bases from J, the junction contained 10 bases not matched to a gene. Germline lookup yields CDR1 SEHNR and CDR2 FQNEAQ (reference sequence). This CDR3 comprises 17 residues. The CDR3 nucleotides are TGTGCCAGCAGTCTCAGACTAGCGGGGCCCCCCACAGATACGCAGTATTTT. This encodes CASSLRLAGPPTDTQYF.

The chain combines TRBV7-2 with TRBJ1-1; tentatively, D is TRBD1 (5 bases). This CDR3 region has 15 residues. Trimming left V 5 bases short and J 4 bases short, with 17 bases between. CDR1 and CDR2 (germline): SGHTA, FQGNSA. The CDR3 region is CASSGRQSTATEAFF. CDR3 in DNA: TGTGCCAGCAGCGGTAGACAGTCCACAGCCACTGAAGCTTTCTTT.

The rearrangement links TRBV6-1 to TRBJ2-7; 9 bases map to TRBD1. The CDR3 contains 14 residues. The germline CDR1 and CDR2 sequences are MNHNS and SASEGT. V was clipped by 6 bases and J by 4 bases; unmatched bases: 7. In nucleotides, the CDR3 is TGTGCCAGCAGAGGGGGACAGGGCACATACGAGCAGTACTTC. Its translation is CASRGGQGTYEQYF.

The gene calls are TRBV7-2 and TRBJ2-7; D may be TRBD2 (6 bases). Trimming shortened V by 4 bases and J by 6 bases, and 19 bases separated the two germline ends. CDR3 length: 15 residues. Germline lookup yields CDR1 SGHTA and CDR2 FQGNSA. This chain's CDR3 is CASSYETSPSSEQYF. The CDR3 bases are TGTGCCAGCAGCTACGAAACTAGCCCCTCAAGCGAGCAGTACTTC. The full variable domain, with the rest looked up from reference TRBV7-2 and TRBJ2-7, is GAGVSQSPSNKVTEKGKDVELRCDPISGHTALYWYRQSLGQGLEFLIYFQGNSAPDKSGLPSDRFSAERTGGSVSTLTIQRTQQEDSAVYLCASSYETSPSSEQYFGPGTRLTVT.

This clone was counted only a few times. The rearrangement links TRBV9 to TRBJ1-4, with D unresolved. The CDR3 covers 14 residues. V lost 4 bases and J 6 bases, leaving 13 bases between the germline ends. Germline CDR1 SGDLS, CDR2 YYNGEE. As DNA, the CDR3 is TGTGCCAGCAGCAAAACGGTCGCGGATGAAAAACTGTTTTTT. It translates to CASSKTVADEKLFF.

This chain links TRBV7-2 with TRBJ1-4, with D tentatively TRBD1 (5 bases). CDR3 length: 14 amino acids. Germline V gene lookup returns CDR1 SGHTA and CDR2 FQGNSA. Trimming removed 6 bases at V and 8 bases at J, with 16 bases between. The CDR3 reads CASSLTGYGEKLFF. DNA of the CDR3: TGTGCCAGCAGTCTAACAGGATATGGCGAAAAACTGTTTTTT.

The chain employs TRBV19 and TRBJ2-2; D is possibly TRBD1 (5 bases). The CDR3 runs to 16 residues. V lost 7 bases and J lost 5, with 20 bases in between. Germline V gene data show CDR1 as LNHDA and CDR2 as SQIVND (reference sequence). The CDR3 region is CASTGFGQGRTGELFF. Here the CDR3 DNA reads TGTGCCAGTACAGGATTTGGGCAGGGCAGAACCGGGGAGCTGTTTTTT.

Note on this clone: This specimen includes other DNA sequences encoding the same CDR3. The rearrangement links TRBV10-3 to TRBJ2-5; TRBD1 matches at 10 bases. This CDR3 is 14 amino acids long. Germline assignment: CDR1 ENHRY and CDR2 SYGVKD. J lost 2 bases, V lost 10 bases, and 7 bases had no gene match. CDR3: CATGQGDLQETQYF. The CDR3 DNA is TGTGCCACTGGACAGGGGGATTTACAAGAGACCCAGTACTTC.

The chain links TRBV30 to TRBJ2-7, with a tentative D call TRBD1 (5 bases). V shed 0 bases and J shed 5 bases, with 11 bases lying between them. The CDR3 spans 13 residues. CDR1 and CDR2 from the germline V gene are GTSNPN and SVGIG (reference sequence). CDR3 nucleotide sequence: TGTGCCTGGAGTGTAGCAGGGTTCGACGAGCAGTACTTC. Its protein product is CAWSVAGFDEQYF. Variable domain in full (rest from reference TRBV30 and TRBJ2-7): SQTIHQWPATLVQPVGSPLSLECTVEGTSNPNLYWYRQAAGRGLQLLFYSVGIGQISSEVPQNLSASRPQDRQFILSSKKLLLSDSGFYLCAWSVAGFDEQYFGPGTRLTVT.

CDR3 nucleotide sequence: TGTGCCAGCAGCGTAGGTCCCAGCTACGAGCAGTACTTC. It encodes CASSVGPSYEQYF. The chain joins TRBV9 to TRBJ2-7; D is undetermined. Germline V gene sequence: CDR1 SGDLS, CDR2 YYNGEE. V lost 0 bases, J lost 3 bases, and 7 bases lay in between. This CDR3 is 13 amino acids long.

This chain connects TRBV2 to TRBJ1-6; no reliable D call. CDR3 size: 15 residues. Looked up from germline, CDR1 is SNHLY and CDR2 is FYNNEI. V was pared by 3 bases and J by 6 bases, with 12 bases between. Written as DNA, the CDR3 is TGTGCCAGCAGTGATGGGAGGGAACGTAATTCACCCCTCCACTTT. Translating it yields CASSDGRERNSPLHF.

The chain is built from TRBV19 and TRBJ2-1, with TRBD2 as a possible D gene (5 bases). Deletions cut 0 bases from V and 4 bases from J, with 16 bases between. CDR1 and CDR2 from the germline V gene are LNHDA and SQIVND (reference sequence). The CDR3 covers 17 residues. CDR3 sequence reads: CASSIDLAARGYNEQFF. As DNA, the CDR3 is TGTGCCAGTAGTATAGATCTGGCTGCTCGGGGTTACAATGAGCAGTTCTTC.

This sequence joins TRBV5-5 and TRBJ1-1; the match to TRBD1 covers 8 bases. This CDR3 contains 13 residues. J gave up 4 bases and V 2 bases, and 1 base lay outside the gene matches. CDR1 is SGHKS and CDR2 is YYEKEE in the germline V gene (reference sequence). CDR3 bases: TGTGCCAGCAGCTTCGACAGGGGCACTGAAGCTTTCTTT. It encodes CASSFDRGTEAFF.

The CDR3 nucleotides read TGTGCCAGCAGCTTATCGTTCCGGGAGGCCGGGGAGCTGTTTTTT. It encodes CASSLSFREAGELFF. This chain connects TRBV7-8 to TRBJ2-2, with 7 bases matching TRBD2. The CDR3 has 15 amino acids. CDR1 and CDR2 (germline): SGHVS, FQNEAQ. J was trimmed by 6 bases and V by 2 bases; bases with no gene match: 6.

The chain links TRBV5-1 to TRBJ2-1; 9 bases line up with TRBD2. This CDR3 has 15 residues. Trimming removed 1 base from V and 5 bases from J; junction bases left unmatched: 4. Germline loops: CDR1 SGHRS, CDR2 YFSETQ. Here the CDR3 DNA reads TGCGCCAGCAGCTTGCCTAGCGGGAATAACAATGAGCAGTTCTTC. Translation gives CASSLPSGNNNEQFF.

V gene TRBV6-6 combines with J gene TRBJ1-2; perhaps TRBD1 as D (6 bases). The CDR3 is made up of 16 amino acids. V gave up 4 bases and J gave up 4 bases, with 19 bases separating them. Looked up from germline, CDR1 is MNHNY and CDR2 is SVGAGI (reference sequence). In DNA form, the CDR3 reads TGTGCCAGCAGTTTTCCGGGGGGGCGACTCAGCTATGGCTACACCTTC. Its translation is CASSFPGGRLSYGYTF.

This chain joins TRBV6-5 and TRBJ2-7; 7 bases fit TRBD1. Germline CDR1 is MNHEY and CDR2 is SVGAGI. The CDR3 has 14 residues. With 9 bases clipped from V and 4 bases from J, the junction kept 12 bases outside the gene matches. DNA of the CDR3: TGTGCCAGTAGGCCGGGACAGATGGGTTACGAGCAGTACTTC. Residues: CASRPGQMGYEQYF.

A remark on this clone: This sample includes further DNA sequences coding for the same CDR3. The genes are TRBV9 and TRBJ1-4; possible D gene TRBD1, 6 bases. Trimming stripped 0 bases from V and 0 bases from J, with 6 bases between. This CDR3 has 15 residues. Per the germline V gene, CDR1 is SGDLS and CDR2 is YYNGEE. The CDR3 DNA sequence: TGTGCCAGCAGCGTAGAGGGGGCAACTAATGAAAAACTGTTTTTT. Its translation: CASSVEGATNEKLFF.